A selection of T cell receptor beta chains follows, all from one sample in a study of T cells in Graves' hyperthyroidism and ophthalmopathy. TCRdb passed the multiplex PCR reads through MiXCR, listing each CDR3 protein once. The top ten clones hold just under 8.5% of a sample with 600,000 or so distinct CDR3 sequences, more than 45% of them seen once. Sequences were obtained from peripheral blood or thyroid tissue (not recorded which). These TCRs come from a woman aged 18-29 years with Graves' hyperthyroidism. CDR3s leave out the opening cysteine and the closing phenylalanine or tryptophan. Fields, in order: V gene, J gene, CDR3 protein.

V: TRBV2
J: TRBJ2-7
CDR3: ASSPRSGSVEQY

V: TRBV20-1
J: TRBJ2-2
CDR3: SALAGLNTGELF

V: TRBV12-3/TRBV12-4
J: TRBJ1-4
CDR3: ASSPDRTATNEKLF

V: TRBV7-8
J: TRBJ2-5
CDR3: ASSLVEGRSKTQY

V: TRBV25-1
J: TRBJ2-7
CDR3: ASQGTSGRAYEQY

V: TRBV7-9
J: TRBJ2-7
CDR3: ASSGTGGTLSYEQY

V: TRBV12-5
J: TRBJ2-7
CDR3: ASGLLGTEQY

V: TRBV2
J: TRBJ2-2
CDR3: ASSLLTGSAGELF

V: TRBV25-1
J: TRBJ1-1
CDR3: ASSQTGVENTEAF

V: TRBV7-2
J: TRBJ1-1
CDR3: ASSLDWGEAF

V: TRBV20-1
J: TRBJ2-2
CDR3: SARDLGGQGALNTGELF

V: TRBV7-3
J: TRBJ1-2
CDR3: ASSFTGDGYT

V: TRBV7-9
J: TRBJ2-5
CDR3: ASSLAGLAEQETQY

V: TRBV2
J: TRBJ1-1
CDR3: ASRADRVNTEAF

V: TRBV7-2
J: TRBJ2-5
CDR3: ASSGRAGGRETQY

V: TRBV20-1
J: TRBJ2-2
CDR3: SASSGTPGELF

V: TRBV7-6
J: TRBJ2-5
CDR3: ASSFTSAGGETQY

V: TRBV7-8
J: TRBJ1-5
CDR3: ASSQVANPEDQPQH

V: TRBV7-9
J: TRBJ1-3
CDR3: ASSLDARPSGNTIY

V: TRBV6-1
J: .
CDR3: ASSRDRVNEQF

V: TRBV15
J: TRBJ1-5
CDR3: ATSGRAPM

V: TRBV20-1
J: TRBJ2-5
CDR3: SARSGTQY

V: TRBV4-3
J: TRBJ1-2
CDR3: ASSPNEGQLYGYT

V: TRBV15
J: TRBJ2-3
CDR3: ATRLTGGADTQY

V: TRBV24-1
J: TRBJ2-2
CDR3: ATSDRVVDTGELF

V: TRBV2
J: TRBJ1-5
CDR3: ASSQGLFDRKNQPQH

V: TRBV7-9
J: TRBJ1-2
CDR3: ASTRGAGTSYGYT

V: TRBV29-1
J: TRBJ2-7
CDR3: SGRVAGFYEQY

V: TRBV24-1
J: TRBJ1-1
CDR3: ATSEGVYTEAF

V: TRBV20-1
J: TRBJ1-5
CDR3: SAKSPLGNQPQH

V: TRBV11-2
J: TRBJ1-1
CDR3: ASTPGGRNTEAF

V: TRBV7-9
J: TRBJ1-2
CDR3: ASSARDYNYGYT

V: TRBV20-1
J: TRBJ1-1
CDR3: SARGGREEAF

V: TRBV25-1
J: TRBJ2-7
CDR3: ASSESGGRGPGEQY

V: TRBV7-9
J: TRBJ2-5
CDR3: ASSGVQETQY

V: TRBV29-1
J: TRBJ1-1
CDR3: SVGDEGVTEAF

V: TRBV7-2
J: TRBJ2-7
CDR3: ASSFSPRGPTGELY

V: TRBV2
J: TRBJ1-1
CDR3: ASSGRGLGMNTEAF

V: TRBV12-3/TRBV12-4
J: TRBJ1-2
CDR3: AIHGTGVGYT

V: TRBV6-4
J: TRBJ1-1
CDR3: ASSDSSGQGAF

V: TRBV10-2
J: TRBJ1-2
CDR3: ASAHGLGGYT

V: TRBV20-1
J: TRBJ1-2
CDR3: SVHTEDGYT

V: TRBV30
J: TRBJ1-5
CDR3: AWSDFRGTAQH

V: TRBV10-3
J: TRBJ1-1
CDR3: AISDTRRVNTEAF

V: TRBV6-2/TRBV6-3
J: TRBJ2-6
CDR3: ATALGPNVLT

V: TRBV2
J: TRBJ2-7
CDR3: ASRTGTSYEQY

V: TRBV29-1
J: TRBJ1-2
CDR3: SVLDRGDGYT

V: TRBV20-1
J: TRBJ2-3
CDR3: SAIFTDTQY

V: TRBV9
J: TRBJ2-7
CDR3: ASRGVGGYEQY

V: TRBV7-8
J: TRBJ2-7
CDR3: ASSWGLAYEQY

V: TRBV15
J: TRBJ2-7
CDR3: ATEGGFLGTGEQY

V: TRBV2
J: TRBJ2-2
CDR3: ASSWVSSRVNTGELF

V: TRBV24-1
J: TRBJ1-2
CDR3: ASSKNPGNGYT

V: TRBV29-1
J: TRBJ1-4
CDR3: RAGVLGEKLF

V: TRBV19
J: TRBJ1-1
CDR3: ASSRRQGVGDTEAF

V: TRBV29-1
J: TRBJ1-5
CDR3: SVTDGNQPQH

V: TRBV24-1
J: TRBJ2-6
CDR3: ATSERGQGAAGANVLT

V: TRBV2
J: TRBJ1-1
CDR3: ASSVTGLEAF

V: TRBV14
J: TRBJ1-1
CDR3: ASSIRLDTEAF

V: TRBV4-2
J: TRBJ1-1
CDR3: ASSRAVGQGFMNTEAF